Following are 24 T cell receptor beta chains from one sample sequenced in a study of shared clonotypes between healthy human individuals. The table came from immunoSEQ multiplex PCR; TCRdb's copy has only in-frame clones and leaves some out. This table holds about 2.4 million clones, 85% to 95% found once. The source material was naive CD4+ T cells sorted from blood. Subset specified: CD45RA+ positively selected. The source of these receptors is a man younger than 35 in good health.

The chain carries TRBV5-1 and TRBJ2-5; D could derive from TRBD1 or TRBD2 (6 bases each). CDR3 size: 15 residues. Germline CDR1 reads SGHRS; CDR2 reads YFSETQ. V gave up 0 bases and J gave up 5 bases, with 14 bases separating them. CDR3 amino acids: CASSLDRVGRETQYF. The CDR3 nucleotides are TGCGCCAGCAGCTTGGACAGGGTAGGGAGGGAGACCCAGTACTTC. Variable domain in full (rest from reference TRBV5-1 and TRBJ2-5): KAGVTQTPRYLIKTRGQQVTLSCSPISGHRSVSWYQQTPGQGLQFLFEYFSETQRNKGNFPGRFSGRQFSNSRSEMNVSTLELGDSALYLCASSLDRVGRETQYFGPGTRLLVL.

The J gene is TRBJ1-4, the V gene TRBV29-1, with D hard to call. The CDR3 is made up of 16 amino acids. Germline V gives CDR1 SQVTM, CDR2 ANQGSEA. V shed 7 bases and J shed 2 bases, with 20 bases lying between them. The CDR3, as DNA: TGCAGCGCCGTCGAAAGTCGAGACATGACTAATGAAAAACTGTTTTTT. Amino acid sequence: CSAVESRDMTNEKLFF.

The V and J genes are TRBV28 and TRBJ2-7; D possibly corresponds to TRBD2 (5 bases). CDR1 and CDR2 (germline): MDHEN, SYDVKM. V shed 2 bases and J shed 5 bases, with 16 bases lying between them. This CDR3 has 15 amino acids. The CDR3 spells CASSLKSPGINEQYF. CDR3 nucleotide sequence: TGTGCCAGCAGTTTAAAATCCCCGGGGATCAACGAGCAGTACTTC. Drawing the rest from reference TRBV28 and TRBJ2-7, the complete variable domain is DVKVTQSSRYLVKRTGEKVFLECVQDMDHENMFWYRQDPGLGLRLIYFSYDVKMKEKGDIPEGYSVSREKKERFSLILESASTNQTSMYLCASSLKSPGINEQYFGPGTRLTVT.

The CDR3 reads CASSESWVETQYF. For the CDR3, the DNA is TGTGCCAGCAGTGAATCGTGGGTAGAGACCCAGTACTTC. The chain has TRBV6-1 and TRBJ2-5; D is ambiguous. In germline, CDR1 is MNHNS, CDR2 SASEGT. The CDR3 is made up of 13 amino acids. Trimming left V 2 bases short and J 4 bases short, with 8 bases between.

This clone was counted a single time. In the same sample, other DNA sequences code for this CDR3. This chain uses TRBV5-1 with TRBJ2-3; the D gene is possibly TRBD2 (6 bases). V shed 0 bases and J shed 2 bases, with 7 bases lying between them. The CDR3 spans 14 residues. In germline, CDR1 is SGHRS, CDR2 YFSETQ. The CDR3 sequence is CASSLGRDTDTQYF. CDR3 DNA: TGCGCCAGCAGCTTGGGGCGGGACACAGATACGCAGTATTTT.

The CDR3 nucleotides read TGTGCCAGCACCGGGGACAGGGGAGGGACCCAGTACTTC. This codes for CASTGDRGGTQYF. The V call is TRBV2, the J call TRBJ2-5; 10 bases line up with TRBD1. V was pared by 7 bases and J by 7 bases, with 6 bases of the junction left unmatched. Germline V lookup: CDR1 SNHLY, CDR2 FYNNEI. This CDR3 contains 13 residues.

The chain couples TRBV10-3 to TRBJ2-7; D not resolved. The CDR3 is 12 amino acids. With 10 bases removed from V and 2 bases from J, the gap between germline ends came to 12 bases. Germline V gene data show CDR1 as ENHRY and CDR2 as SYGVKD. CDR3 nucleotide sequence: TGTGCCACCGCAGGAGTTACCTACGAGCAGTACTTC. Amino acid sequence: CATAGVTYEQYF.

Points on this clone: Germline and junction disagree at one end, which may indicate a read error. This chain connects TRBV7-7 to TRBJ2-5, with D unclear. This CDR3 has 13 residues. Germline lookup yields CDR1 SSHAT and CDR2 FNYEAQ (reference sequence). CDR3 DNA sequence: TGTGCTAGCAGCTTAGACGGTAAAGAGACCCAGTACTTC. Translated: CASSLDGKETQYF.

The CDR3, as DNA: TGTGCCAGCAGTTACGATGGTCCTAACTATGGCTACACCTTC. It encodes CASSYDGPNYGYTF. The gene calls are TRBV6-6 and TRBJ1-2; no firm D call. This CDR3 is built from 14 residues. V was cut by 2 bases and J by 0 bases, with 7 bases left in between. The germline V gene has CDR1 MNHNY and CDR2 SVGAGI (reference sequence).

V usage is TRBV20-1 and J usage is TRBJ2-1; no clear D gene. Germline lookup yields CDR1 DFQATT and CDR2 SNEGSKA (reference sequence). V lost 6 bases to trimming and J lost 3 bases, with 6 bases between them. The CDR3 consists of 11 residues. The CDR3: CSAPNYNEQFF. The CDR3 nucleotides read TGCAGTGCCCCGAACTACAATGAGCAGTTCTTC.

Notes on this clone: The sample holds other DNA sequences that translate to the same CDR3. V is TRBV6-5 and J is TRBJ2-3; no clear D gene. Trimming removed 0 bases from V and 4 bases from J, with 8 bases in between. This CDR3 comprises 14 residues. The germline V gene has CDR1 MNHEY and CDR2 SVGAGI. The CDR3 sequence is CASSYSRPADTQYF. The CDR3 coding sequence is TGTGCCAGCAGTTACTCGAGACCGGCAGATACGCAGTATTTT.

This chain connects TRBV6-5 to TRBJ1-2; D possibly corresponds to TRBD1 (5 bases). V lost 7 bases and J lost 0, with 15 bases in between. Germline V lookup: CDR1 MNHEY, CDR2 SVGAGI. The CDR3 runs 15 residues. CDR3 nucleotide sequence: TGTGCCAGCACCCGTGTGGGGGAGACTAACTATGGCTACACCTTC. Translating gives CASTRVGETNYGYTF.

The V and J genes are TRBV5-1 and TRBJ2-3; D is uncertain. Germline values: CDR1 SGHRS, CDR2 YFSETQ. V was trimmed by 6 bases and J by 2 bases, leaving 16 bases between them. The CDR3 is 15 amino acids. CDR3 residues: CASIYNPGPTDTQYF. The CDR3, as DNA: TGCGCCAGCATCTACAACCCCGGGCCCACAGATACGCAGTATTTT.

This chain uses TRBV7-9 with TRBJ2-1; D remains ambiguous. V was cut by 6 bases and J by 5 bases, with 8 bases left in between. Germline V gene data show CDR1 as SEHNR and CDR2 as FQNEAQ (reference sequence). The CDR3 covers 12 residues. The CDR3 spells CASSRQDNEQFF. The CDR3, as DNA: TGTGCCAGCAGTCGCCAGGACAATGAGCAGTTCTTC.

The CDR3 nucleotides are TGCGCCAGCAGCCTCCTGGCTGGGGCCAAAAACATTCAGTACTTC. Amino acids: CASSLLAGAKNIQYF. V gene TRBV5-1 combines with J gene TRBJ2-4; D gene ambiguous. Trimming cost V 4 bases and J 1 base, with 12 bases left between them. This CDR3 contains 15 residues. The germline CDR1 and CDR2 sequences are SGHRS and YFSETQ.

The V and J genes are TRBV5-1 and TRBJ2-3, with TRBD2 matching over 12 bases. The germline V gene encodes CDR1 SGHRS and CDR2 YFSETQ. The CDR3 spans 16 residues. The trim removed 4 bases at V and 2 bases at J, leaving 5 bases unmatched. This chain's CDR3 is CASSPRTSGNTDTQYF. The CDR3 DNA reads TGCGCCAGCAGCCCCCGGACTAGCGGGAACACAGATACGCAGTATTTT.

In its sample, this clone was seen once. The chain carries TRBV19 and TRBJ2-3, with 10 bases lining up with TRBD2. J gave up 0 bases and V 7 bases, and 7 bases lay outside the gene matches. This CDR3 region has 16 residues. CDR1 and CDR2 from the germline V gene are LNHDA and SQIVND (reference sequence). The CDR3 loop reads CASTPTSGVSTDTQYF. In nucleotides, the CDR3 is TGTGCCAGTACTCCAACTAGCGGGGTTAGCACAGATACGCAGTATTTT.

This sequence joins TRBV6-5 and TRBJ1-6; 9 nucleotides line up with TRBD1. The CDR3 contains 15 residues. Germline assignment: CDR1 MNHEY and CDR2 SVGAGI. The V and J ends lost 4 bases and 9 bases, in that order; junction bases with no gene match: 7. The CDR3 sequence is CASSSWDRVASPLHF. The CDR3 DNA follows: TGTGCCAGCAGTTCGTGGGACAGGGTAGCTTCACCCCTCCACTTT.

Points on this clone: One junction end disagrees with the germline gene, perhaps due to a read error. This rearrangement joins TRBV7-7 to TRBJ1-5, with no clear D. The germline CDR1 and CDR2 sequences are SSHAT and FNYEAQ (reference sequence). This CDR3 spans 13 amino acids. CDR3 sequence reads: CASSAGPNQPQHF. In DNA form, the CDR3 reads TGTGCTAGCAGCGCCGGGCCCAATCAGCCCCAGCATTTT.

The J gene is TRBJ1-1, the V gene TRBV7-2; the D gene is possibly TRBD1 (5 bases). Germline V gene sequence: CDR1 SGHTA, CDR2 FQGNSA. The CDR3 consists of 19 residues. V dropped 1 base and J dropped 5 bases, with 26 bases sitting between them. The CDR3 nucleotides read TGTGCCAGCAGCTTAGATAGCCCCGGGCCCGGCCCGGGGGGGACTGAAGCTTTCTTT. Translation gives CASSLDSPGPGPGGTEAFF.

The rearrangement uses TRBV19 and TRBJ2-1; D possibly corresponds to TRBD2 (6 bases). This CDR3 spans 15 amino acids. CDR1 and CDR2 (germline): LNHDA, SQIVND (reference sequence). Trimming removed 4 bases from V and 0 bases from J, with 10 bases in between. The CDR3, as DNA: TGTGCCAGTAGTACTAGCGTAAGCTCCTACAATGAGCAGTTCTTC. It codes for CASSTSVSSYNEQFF.

This chain uses TRBV28 with TRBJ1-2; the D gene is possibly TRBD1 (6 bases). Germline assignment: CDR1 MDHEN and CDR2 SYDVKM. Trimming stripped 5 bases from V and 4 bases from J, with 23 bases between. CDR3 length equals 17 residues. The CDR3 DNA reads TGTGCCAGCAGTCAATCCGGGACACCGACCCAATTCTATGGCTACACCTTC. Protein: CASSQSGTPTQFYGYTF.

The CDR3, as DNA: TGCGCCAGCAGCTTGGTAGGTGGGAGGTACCAAGAGACCCAGTACTTC. Its translation: CASSLVGGRYQETQYF. The chain employs TRBV5-1 and TRBJ2-5; D perhaps matches TRBD2 (6 bases). Germline V gives CDR1 SGHRS, CDR2 YFSETQ. The CDR3 totals 16 residues. V was shortened by 0 bases and J by 0 bases, with 12 bases between the two germline ends.

J is TRBJ1-2 and V is TRBV5-1; D gene unclear. Trimming took 0 bases from V and 1 from J, leaving 13 bases between them. Per the germline V gene, CDR1 is SGHRS and CDR2 is YFSETQ. CDR3 length: 16 residues. The CDR3 nucleotides read TGCGCCAGCAGCTTGGCATTTGGTAGCGGTAACTATGGCTACACCTTC. This encodes CASSLAFGSGNYGYTF.